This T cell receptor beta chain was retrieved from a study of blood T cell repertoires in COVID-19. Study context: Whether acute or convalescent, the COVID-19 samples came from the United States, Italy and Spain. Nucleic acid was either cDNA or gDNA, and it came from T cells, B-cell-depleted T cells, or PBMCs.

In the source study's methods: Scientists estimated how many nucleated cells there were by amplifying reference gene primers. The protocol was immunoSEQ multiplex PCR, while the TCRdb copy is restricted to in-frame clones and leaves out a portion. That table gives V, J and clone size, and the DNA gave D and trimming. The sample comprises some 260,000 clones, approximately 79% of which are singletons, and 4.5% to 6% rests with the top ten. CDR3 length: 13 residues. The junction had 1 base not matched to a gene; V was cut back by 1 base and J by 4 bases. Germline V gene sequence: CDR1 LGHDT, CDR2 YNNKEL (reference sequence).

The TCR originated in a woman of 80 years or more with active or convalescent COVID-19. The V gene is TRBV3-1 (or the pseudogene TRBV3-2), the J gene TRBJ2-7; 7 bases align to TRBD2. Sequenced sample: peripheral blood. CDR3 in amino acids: CASSQGTRYEQYF. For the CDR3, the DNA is TGTGCCAGCAGCCAAGGGACTAGATACGAGCAGTACTTC.